The rows below give T cell receptor beta chains drawn from one sample of a study of glioma-infiltrating T cells. TCRdb redid the calling of the multiplex PCR reads with MiXCR, one entry per CDR3 protein. Of approximately 6,100 distinct CDR3 sequences in the sample, about 40% were seen once. What was sequenced was glioma tissue, nonneoplastic brain tissue, or PBMCs (not recorded which). These TCRs come from a human donor with low-grade glioma or glioblastoma, undergoing nonglioma brain surgery, or in good health (not recorded which). Each CDR3 is given without its conserved first and last residue. Some rows have no size entry. The others give once, few or many, or a class for an expanded clone.

clone_size: -; v_call: TRBV28; j_call: TRBJ2-1; cdr3_aa: ASMTARTWIGGEQF
clone_size: -; v_call: TRBV9; j_call: TRBJ2-3; cdr3_aa: ASSGLYAADTQY
clone_size: many; v_call: TRBV28; j_call: TRBJ2-7; cdr3_aa: ASSPGTSGKGGEQY
clone_size: many; v_call: TRBV7-9; j_call: TRBJ2-7; cdr3_aa: ASSSTGDRSYEQY
clone_size: -; v_call: TRBV20-1; j_call: TRBJ2-1; cdr3_aa: SSAHSPGQGATNGPCNGQF
clone_size: -; v_call: TRBV15; j_call: TRBJ2-1; cdr3_aa: ATSRERHSGNEQF
clone_size: once; v_call: TRBV7-3; j_call: TRBJ1-1; cdr3_aa: ASSPTGNEVGTEAF
clone_size: many; v_call: TRBV19; j_call: TRBJ1-1; cdr3_aa: ASSYTSEAF
clone_size: once; v_call: TRBV6-2/TRBV6-3; j_call: TRBJ2-1; cdr3_aa: ANSPKSGEQF
clone_size: medium-sized; v_call: TRBV2; j_call: TRBJ1-5; cdr3_aa: ASSADSQSYQPQH
clone_size: many; v_call: TRBV11-2; j_call: TRBJ2-3; cdr3_aa: ASSTIIRGNTQY
clone_size: -; v_call: TRBV27; j_call: TRBJ1-2; cdr3_aa: ASSLGGTDYGYT
clone_size: many; v_call: TRBV12-3/TRBV12-4; j_call: TRBJ2-1; cdr3_aa: ASRRGSTSRVKGEQF
clone_size: few; v_call: TRBV9; j_call: TRBJ2-1; cdr3_aa: ASSVRTGSSYNEQF
clone_size: many; v_call: TRBV12-3/TRBV12-4; j_call: TRBJ2-1; cdr3_aa: ASSASGGALNEQF
clone_size: few; v_call: TRBV13; j_call: TRBJ2-5; cdr3_aa: ASSLTRKETQY
clone_size: -; v_call: TRBV26; j_call: TRBJ2-4; cdr3_aa: ASSFIGGQNIQY
clone_size: once; v_call: TRBV27; j_call: TRBJ1-2; cdr3_aa: ASRGGDRYGYT
clone_size: medium-sized; v_call: TRBV20-1; j_call: TRBJ2-1; cdr3_aa: SASVYGGAIGTEQF
clone_size: -; v_call: TRBV4-1; j_call: TRBJ2-1; cdr3_aa: ASSQTGHEQF
clone_size: medium-sized; v_call: TRBV2; j_call: TRBJ1-1; cdr3_aa: ASSGQMNTEAF
clone_size: few; v_call: TRBV6-5; j_call: TRBJ2-1; cdr3_aa: ASSSGTVRNNEQF
clone_size: -; v_call: TRBV20-1; j_call: TRBJ2-1; cdr3_aa: DARDIGTSGHNEQF
clone_size: few; v_call: TRBV27; j_call: TRBJ1-1; cdr3_aa: ASRTGSEAF
clone_size: many; v_call: TRBV12-3/TRBV12-4; j_call: TRBJ2-5; cdr3_aa: ASSSTGGAGETQY
clone_size: large; v_call: TRBV27; j_call: TRBJ2-1; cdr3_aa: AISTSSYNEQF
clone_size: -; v_call: TRBV6-1; j_call: TRBJ2-7; cdr3_aa: ASRLGNEQY
clone_size: -; v_call: TRBV6-6; j_call: TRBJ1-1; cdr3_aa: ASSLNRGYGTEAF
clone_size: many; v_call: TRBV19; j_call: TRBJ1-5; cdr3_aa: ASRKIGLDQPQH
clone_size: medium-sized; v_call: TRBV20-1; j_call: TRBJ2-7; cdr3_aa: SARDGTLYEQY
clone_size: few; v_call: TRBV6-2/TRBV6-3; j_call: TRBJ1-1; cdr3_aa: ASSAGWGRENTEAF
clone_size: few; v_call: TRBV7-2; j_call: TRBJ1-2; cdr3_aa: ASRETVYGYT
clone_size: medium-sized; v_call: TRBV7-2; j_call: TRBJ2-1; cdr3_aa: ASSRPGLAGNEQF
clone_size: -; v_call: TRBV7-9; j_call: TRBJ2-3; cdr3_aa: ASSSGSGSPLDTQY
clone_size: -; v_call: TRBV4-1; j_call: TRBJ2-1; cdr3_aa: ASSRYGQGYNEQF
clone_size: many; v_call: TRBV5-1; j_call: TRBJ1-5; cdr3_aa: ASSPDGLSNQPQH
clone_size: medium-sized; v_call: TRBV19; j_call: TRBJ1-5; cdr3_aa: ASTRTGTGNQPQH
clone_size: many; v_call: TRBV5-4; j_call: TRBJ2-5; cdr3_aa: ASSLPSGKETQY
clone_size: large; v_call: TRBV27; j_call: TRBJ2-7; cdr3_aa: ASSLYSRDEQY